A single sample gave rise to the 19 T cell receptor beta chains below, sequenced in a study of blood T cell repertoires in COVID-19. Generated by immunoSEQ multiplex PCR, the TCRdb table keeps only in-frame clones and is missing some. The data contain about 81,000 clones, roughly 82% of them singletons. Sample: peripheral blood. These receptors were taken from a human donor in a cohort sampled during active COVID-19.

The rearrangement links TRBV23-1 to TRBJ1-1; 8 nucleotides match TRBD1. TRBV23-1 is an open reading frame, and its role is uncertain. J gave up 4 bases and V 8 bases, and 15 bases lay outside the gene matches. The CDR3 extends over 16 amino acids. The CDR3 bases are TGCGCCAGCCAGTCGGGAACAGGGGGTTTTGGCACTGAAGCTTTCTTT. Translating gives CASQSGTGGFGTEAFF.

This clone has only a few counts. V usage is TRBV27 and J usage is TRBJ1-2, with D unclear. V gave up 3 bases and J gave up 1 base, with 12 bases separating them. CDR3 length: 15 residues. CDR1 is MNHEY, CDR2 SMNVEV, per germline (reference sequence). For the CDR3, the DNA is TGTGCCAGCAGTTTGGGAGGGCGACTTAACTATGGCTACACCTTC. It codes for CASSLGGRLNYGYTF.

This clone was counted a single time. The CDR3 nucleotides are TGTGCCAGCAGCTCCAACTACGAGCAGTACTTC. Protein sequence: CASSSNYEQYF. This chain links TRBV7-2 with TRBJ2-7; D is unresolved. This CDR3 region has 11 residues. CDR1 and CDR2 from the germline V gene are SGHTA and FQGNSA. V was trimmed by 4 bases and J by 3 bases, leaving 4 bases between them.

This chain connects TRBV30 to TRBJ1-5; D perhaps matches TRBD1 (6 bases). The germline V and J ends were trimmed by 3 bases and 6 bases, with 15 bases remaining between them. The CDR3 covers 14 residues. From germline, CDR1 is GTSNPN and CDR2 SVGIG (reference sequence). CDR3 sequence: CAWSFGGGGQPQHF. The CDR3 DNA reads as TGTGCCTGGAGCTTTGGGGGGGGCGGTCAGCCCCAGCATTTT.

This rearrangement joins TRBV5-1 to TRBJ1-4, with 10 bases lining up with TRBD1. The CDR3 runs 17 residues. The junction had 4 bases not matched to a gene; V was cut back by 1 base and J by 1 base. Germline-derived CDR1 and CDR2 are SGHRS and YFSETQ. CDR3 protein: CASSLWTGGQTNEKLFF. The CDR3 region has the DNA TGCGCCAGCAGCTTGTGGACAGGGGGACAAACTAATGAAAAACTGTTTTTT.

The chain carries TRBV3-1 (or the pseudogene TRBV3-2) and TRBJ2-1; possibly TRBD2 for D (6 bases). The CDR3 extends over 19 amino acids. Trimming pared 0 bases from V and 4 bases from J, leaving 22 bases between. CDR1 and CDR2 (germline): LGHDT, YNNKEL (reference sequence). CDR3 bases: TGTGCCAGCAGCCAAGATCGTGCGGGGAGGCCCGTGGGGTACAATGAGCAGTTCTTC. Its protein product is CASSQDRAGRPVGYNEQFF.

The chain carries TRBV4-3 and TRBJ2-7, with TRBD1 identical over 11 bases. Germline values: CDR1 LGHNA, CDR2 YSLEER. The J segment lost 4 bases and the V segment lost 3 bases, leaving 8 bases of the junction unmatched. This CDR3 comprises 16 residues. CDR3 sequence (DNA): TGCGCCAGCAGCCAGGAACCGGGACAGGGGGATTACGAGCAGTACTTC. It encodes CASSQEPGQGDYEQYF.

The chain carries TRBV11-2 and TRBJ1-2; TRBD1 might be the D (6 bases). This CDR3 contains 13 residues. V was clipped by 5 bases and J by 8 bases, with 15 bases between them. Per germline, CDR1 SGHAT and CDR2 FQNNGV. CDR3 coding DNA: TGTGCCAGCAGCCTACCCAGGGGATTCGGCTACACCTTC. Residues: CASSLPRGFGYTF.

The CDR3 bases are TGTGCCAGCAGTGGACAGGGGGCAGAACTCCTCTACGAGCAGTACTTC. The encoded protein is CASSGQGAELLYEQYF. This chain connects TRBV6-1 to TRBJ2-7; 10 nucleotides line up with TRBD1. Looked up from germline, CDR1 is MNHNS and CDR2 is SASEGT. The V segment lost 4 bases and the J segment 3 bases; nucleotides outside the gene matches: 9. The CDR3 contains 16 residues.

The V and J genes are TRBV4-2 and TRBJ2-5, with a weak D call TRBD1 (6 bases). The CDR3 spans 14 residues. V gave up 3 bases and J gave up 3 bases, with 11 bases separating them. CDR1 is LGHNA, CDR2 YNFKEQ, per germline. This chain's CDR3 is CASSQSGAEETQYF. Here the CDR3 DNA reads TGTGCCAGCAGCCAGTCAGGGGCGGAAGAGACCCAGTACTTC.

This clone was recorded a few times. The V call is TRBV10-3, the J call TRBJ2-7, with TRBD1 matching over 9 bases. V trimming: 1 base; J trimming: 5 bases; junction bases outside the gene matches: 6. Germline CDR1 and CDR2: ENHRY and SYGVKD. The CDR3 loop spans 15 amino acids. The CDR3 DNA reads TGTGCCATCAGTGAGTTTTGGACAGGGGACAACGAGCAGTACTTC. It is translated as CAISEFWTGDNEQYF.

The chain's CDR3 is CASSQALWAGLEQYF. As DNA, the CDR3 is TGTGCCAGCAGCCAAGCCCTATGGGCAGGGCTCGAGCAGTACTTC. The V gene is TRBV3-1 (or the pseudogene TRBV3-2), the J gene TRBJ2-7; the D gene is possibly TRBD1 (5 bases). Germline CDR1 is LGHDT and CDR2 is YNNKEL (reference sequence). Trimming left V 1 base short and J 6 bases short, with 16 bases between. This CDR3 has 15 residues.

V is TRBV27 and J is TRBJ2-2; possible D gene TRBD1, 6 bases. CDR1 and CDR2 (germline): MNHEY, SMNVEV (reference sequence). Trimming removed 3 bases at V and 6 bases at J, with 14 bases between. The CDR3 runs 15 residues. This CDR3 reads CASSFSRGVSGELFF. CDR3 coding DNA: TGTGCCAGCAGTTTTTCCAGGGGTGTATCCGGGGAGCTGTTTTTT.

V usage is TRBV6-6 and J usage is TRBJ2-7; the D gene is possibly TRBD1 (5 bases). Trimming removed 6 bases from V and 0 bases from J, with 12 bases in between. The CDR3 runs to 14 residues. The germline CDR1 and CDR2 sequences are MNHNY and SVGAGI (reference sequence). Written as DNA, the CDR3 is TGTGCCAGCAGAAATACGGACACCTCCTACGAGCAGTACTTC. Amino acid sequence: CASRNTDTSYEQYF.

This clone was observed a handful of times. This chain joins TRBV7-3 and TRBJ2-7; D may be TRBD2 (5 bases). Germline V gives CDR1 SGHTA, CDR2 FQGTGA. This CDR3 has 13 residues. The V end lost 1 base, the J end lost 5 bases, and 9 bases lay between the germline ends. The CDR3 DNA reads TGTGCCAGCAGCTTAATTAACGGGGACGAGCAGTACTTC. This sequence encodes CASSLINGDEQYF.

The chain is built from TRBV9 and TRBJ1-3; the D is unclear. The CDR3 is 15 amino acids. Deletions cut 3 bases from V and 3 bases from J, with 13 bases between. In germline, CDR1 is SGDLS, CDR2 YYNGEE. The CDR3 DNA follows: TGTGCCAGCAGCGCACCAGACATAGATGGAAACACCATATATTTT. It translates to CASSAPDIDGNTIYF.

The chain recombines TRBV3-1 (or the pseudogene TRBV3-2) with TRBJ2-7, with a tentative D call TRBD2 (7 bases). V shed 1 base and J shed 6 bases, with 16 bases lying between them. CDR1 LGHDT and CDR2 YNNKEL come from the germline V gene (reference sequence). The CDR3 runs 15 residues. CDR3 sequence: CASSQGRGGNFEQYF. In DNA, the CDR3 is TGTGCCAGCAGCCAAGGTAGGGGGGGGAATTTCGAGCAGTACTTC.

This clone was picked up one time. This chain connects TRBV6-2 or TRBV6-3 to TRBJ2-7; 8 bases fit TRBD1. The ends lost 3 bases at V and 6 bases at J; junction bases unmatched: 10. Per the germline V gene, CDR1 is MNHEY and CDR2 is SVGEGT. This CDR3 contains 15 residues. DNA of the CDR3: TGTGCCAGCAGTTATTTCGGGACAGGTCTCTCCGAGCAGTACTTC. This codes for CASSYFGTGLSEQYF.

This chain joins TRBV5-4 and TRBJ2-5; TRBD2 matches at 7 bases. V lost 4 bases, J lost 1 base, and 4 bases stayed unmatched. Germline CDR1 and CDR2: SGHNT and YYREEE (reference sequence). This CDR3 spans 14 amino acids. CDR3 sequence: CASSPGTIQETQYF. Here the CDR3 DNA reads TGTGCCAGCAGCCCCGGGACTATCCAAGAGACCCAGTACTTC.